The 4 T cell receptor beta chains below were found in one sample sequenced in a study of OX40 agonist ivuxolimab in advanced cancers. The protocol was immunoSEQ multiplex PCR, while the TCRdb copy is restricted to in-frame clones and leaves out a portion. The data show more than 70,000 clones, about 89% seen once. The sample in question was CD4+ or CD8+ T cells sorted from blood, obtained in a trial of the OX40 agonist ivuxolimab. These receptors were collected from an adult with an advanced solid tumor such as melanoma, head and neck, liver or kidney cancer.

This clone was detected a few times. The genes are TRBV27 and TRBJ1-2; D remains ambiguous. With 6 bases removed from V and 6 bases from J, the gap between germline ends came to 20 bases. CDR1 MNHEY and CDR2 SMNVEV come from the germline V gene (reference sequence). The CDR3 has 15 residues. The CDR3 here is CASRFLGLKTNGYTF. Here the CDR3 DNA reads TGTGCCAGCAGATTTTTAGGTTTAAAAACGAATGGCTACACCTTC.

The chain links TRBV29-1 to TRBJ1-2; 7 bases match TRBD1. V lost 7 bases to trimming and J lost 3 bases; unmatched junction nucleotides: 11. Germline V gene lookup returns CDR1 SQVTM and CDR2 ANQGSEA. CDR3 length: 14 residues. This CDR3 reads CSARGQAGDYGYTF. The DNA for the CDR3 is TGCAGCGCCAGAGGACAGGCGGGCGACTATGGCTACACCTTC.

This clone appeared once. The chain links TRBV10-3 to TRBJ2-5; 7 nucleotides line up with TRBD1. The germline gives CDR1 ENHRY, CDR2 SYGVKD. The CDR3 sequence is 15 residues long. The ends lost 4 bases at V and 7 bases at J; junction bases unmatched: 12. The CDR3 DNA reads as TGTGCCATCAGTGGACAACAGGGGCCGAGGGGGACCCAGTACTTC. Amino acids: CAISGQQGPRGTQYF.

The rearrangement links TRBV15 to TRBJ2-7, with D maybe TRBD1 (5 bases). Per the germline V gene, CDR1 is LNHNV and CDR2 is YYDKDF (reference sequence). Trimming left V 4 bases short and J 2 bases short, with 12 bases between. The CDR3 loop spans 14 amino acids. In nucleotides, the CDR3 is TGTGCCACCAGCATTGTTGACAGTCCCTACGAGCAGTACTTC. It encodes CATSIVDSPYEQYF. Complete variable domain (other parts from reference TRBV15 and TRBJ2-7): DAMVIQNPRYQVTQFGKPVTLSCSQTLNHNVMYWYQQKSSQAPKLLFHYYDKDFNNEADTPDNFQSRRPNTSFCFLDIRSPGLGDTAMYLCATSIVDSPYEQYFGPGTRLTVT.